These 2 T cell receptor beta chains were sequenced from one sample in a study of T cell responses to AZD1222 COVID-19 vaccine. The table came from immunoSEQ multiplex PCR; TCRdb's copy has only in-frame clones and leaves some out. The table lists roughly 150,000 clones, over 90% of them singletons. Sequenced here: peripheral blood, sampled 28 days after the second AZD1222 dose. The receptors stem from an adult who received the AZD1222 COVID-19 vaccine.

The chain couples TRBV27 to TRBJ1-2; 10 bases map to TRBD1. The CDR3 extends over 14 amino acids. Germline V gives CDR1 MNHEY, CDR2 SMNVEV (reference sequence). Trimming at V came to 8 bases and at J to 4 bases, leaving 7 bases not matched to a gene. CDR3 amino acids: CASHTTGGPYGYTF. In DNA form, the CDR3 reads TGTGCCAGCCATACGACAGGGGGCCCCTATGGCTACACCTTC.

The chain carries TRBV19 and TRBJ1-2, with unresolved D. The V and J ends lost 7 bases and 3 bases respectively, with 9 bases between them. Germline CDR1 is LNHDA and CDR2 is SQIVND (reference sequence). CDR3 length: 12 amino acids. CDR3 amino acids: CASMGRYYGYTF. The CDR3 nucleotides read TGTGCCAGTATGGGCAGATACTATGGCTACACCTTC.